This is a list of T cell receptor beta chains from one sample in a study of CD8 T cells in Susac syndrome. TCRdb itself ran the immunoSEQ multiplex PCR reads through MiXCR, one entry per CDR3 protein. The sample includes under 150,000 distinct CDR3 sequences, around nine tenths of them seen just once. The specimen was CD8+ T cells from PBMCs. Receptors originate from a human donor with multiple sclerosis. The CDR3 runs from the conserved cysteine through the conserved F or W. A D gene is named only where the DNA matches it firmly. A row's size may be missing; if present it is once, few, many or a size class.

DNA: TGTGCCAGCAGCACGCAGGGAGACTATGGCTACACCTTC; CDR3: CASSTQGDYGYTF; V: TRBV7-6; D: -; size: -; J: TRBJ1-2; length: 13
DNA: TGTGCCAGCAGCTTAGACCCGGGGACCACTGAAGCTTTCTTT; CDR3: CASSLDPGTTEAFF; V: TRBV11-2; D: -; size: -; J: TRBJ1-1; length: 14
DNA: TGTGCCTGGAGCCCCTCGATTGAGGGCTACACCTTC; CDR3: CAWSPSIEGYTF; V: TRBV30; D: -; size: -; J: TRBJ1-2; length: 12
DNA: TGTGCCAGCAGTGAATTACAGGGGGCTGGGAATGAGCAGTTCTTC; CDR3: CASSELQGAGNEQFF; V: TRBV6-1; D: TRBD1; size: -; J: TRBJ2-1; length: 15
DNA: TGTGCCAGCAGTTCAATGGCGGAGAACACTGAAGCTTTCTTT; CDR3: CASSSMAENTEAFF; V: TRBV11-2; D: -; size: -; J: TRBJ1-1; length: 14
DNA: TGTGCCAGCAGCATCCCGCCGTACAATGAGCAGTTCTTC; CDR3: CASSIPPYNEQFF; V: TRBV7-9; D: -; size: -; J: TRBJ2-1; length: 13
DNA: TGCGCCAGCAGCTTGGGGGCAGGGGAGGTGGACGAGCAGTACTTC; CDR3: CASSLGAGEVDEQYF; V: TRBV5-1; D: -; size: -; J: TRBJ2-7; length: 15
DNA: TGTGCCAGCAGTTTAAGTTGGGCCAATGAGCAGTTCTTC; CDR3: CASSLSWANEQFF; V: TRBV27; D: -; size: -; J: TRBJ2-1; length: 13
DNA: TGTGCCAGCAGCTTAGTTCTAGGGGAGCTGTTTTTT; CDR3: CASSLVLGELFF; V: TRBV7-2; D: -; size: -; J: TRBJ2-2; length: 12
DNA: TGTGCCAGCAGCTTTTTAGCGGGAGTGGGCACAGATACGCAGTATTTT; CDR3: CASSFLAGVGTDTQYF; V: TRBV7-7; D: TRBD2; size: few; J: TRBJ2-3; length: 16
DNA: TGCGCCAGCAGCCATGGTTCAGGGAACTACGAGCAGTACTTC; CDR3: CASSHGSGNYEQYF; V: TRBV5-1; D: -; size: -; J: TRBJ2-7; length: 14
DNA: TGTGCCAGCAGCTTAGCGGGCGCAGGGGAGTTCACAGATACGCAGTATTTT; CDR3: CASSLAGAGEFTDTQYF; V: TRBV7-9; D: -; size: -; J: TRBJ2-3; length: 17
DNA: TGTGCCAGCAGTGAGGGCAACACTGAAGCTTTCTTT; CDR3: CASSEGNTEAFF; V: TRBV6-1; D: -; size: few; J: TRBJ1-1; length: 12
DNA: TGCAGCCCTGTGGGGCCTCAAGAAGGAACCACAGATACGCAGTATTTT; CDR3: CSPVGPQEGTTDTQYF; V: TRBV29-1; D: -; size: -; J: TRBJ2-3; length: 16
DNA: TGTGCCAGCAGCCAAGTTGCGGGACCATCCTACGAGCAGTACTTC; CDR3: CASSQVAGPSYEQYF; V: TRBV3-1; D: -; size: -; J: TRBJ2-7; length: 15
DNA: TGTGCCAGCATCCTTGGGGCGGGCTCCCCCGGGGAGCTGTTTTTT; CDR3: CASILGAGSPGELFF; V: TRBV28; D: -; size: -; J: TRBJ2-2; length: 15
DNA: TGTGCCAGCACCTCACAGGCCTTCACCTACGAGCAGTACTTC; CDR3: CASTSQAFTYEQYF; V: TRBV28; D: -; size: -; J: TRBJ2-7; length: 14
DNA: TGTGCCAGCAGCGGCCCCGGAAGGGGAACCGGGGAGCTGTTTTTT; CDR3: CASSGPGRGTGELFF; V: TRBV7-9; D: -; size: -; J: TRBJ2-2; length: 15
DNA: TGTGCCACCAGTGATGGGTTTAACGAGCGGGAATTTGTTGAGCAGTTCTTC; CDR3: CATSDGFNEREFVEQFF; V: TRBV24-1; D: TRBD2; size: -; J: TRBJ2-1; length: 17
DNA: TGTGCCAGCAGTTTGGAAGGCGAGCAGTACTTC; CDR3: CASSLEGEQYF; V: TRBV12-3/TRBV12-4; D: -; size: few; J: TRBJ2-7; length: 11
DNA: TGTGCCAGCAGGGGACATACGCAGTATTTT; CDR3: CASRGHTQYF; V: TRBV7-2; D: -; size: few; J: TRBJ2-3; length: 10
DNA: TGTGCCAGTAGTATAGAAACAGGGCTGTACGAGCAGTACTTC; CDR3: CASSIETGLYEQYF; V: TRBV19; D: -; size: -; J: TRBJ2-7; length: 14
DNA: TGTGCCAGCAGCGTAGATAGCGGGCCAGATACGCAGTATTTT; CDR3: CASSVDSGPDTQYF; V: TRBV9; D: TRBD2; size: -; J: TRBJ2-3; length: 14
DNA: TGTGCCGCTGGGTTGGGATTCTACGAGCAGTACTTC; CDR3: CAAGLGFYEQYF; V: TRBV7-8; D: -; size: -; J: TRBJ2-7; length: 12
DNA: TGTGCCAGCAGCCCCCCAGGGTCTCCGGATCAGCAGTACTTC; CDR3: CASSPPGSPDQQYF; V: TRBV7-9; D: -; size: -; J: TRBJ2-7; length: 14
DNA: TGTGCCAGCAGTGATACAGGTAGCGGAGCCTACGAGCAGTACTTC; CDR3: CASSDTGSGAYEQYF; V: TRBV25-1; D: -; size: few; J: TRBJ2-7; length: 15
DNA: TGTGCCAGCAGCGTAGCCGGATCCTACGAGCAGTACTTC; CDR3: CASSVAGSYEQYF; V: TRBV9; D: -; size: -; J: TRBJ2-7; length: 13
DNA: TGTGCCAGTAGTATAGGACGGGTTACTGAAGCTTTCTTT; CDR3: CASSIGRVTEAFF; V: TRBV19; D: -; size: once; J: TRBJ1-1; length: 13
DNA: TGTGCCAGTATAGACATCGCAGGGACTGAAGCTTTCTTT; CDR3: CASIDIAGTEAFF; V: TRBV19; D: -; size: -; J: TRBJ1-1; length: 13
DNA: TGTGCCAGTAGTTGGCGAGGGGGAGACGAGCAGTACTTC; CDR3: CASSWRGGDEQYF; V: TRBV19; D: -; size: -; J: TRBJ2-7; length: 13
DNA: TGCGCCAGCAGCCAAGCCAGGGACCTCGATGGCTACACCTTC; CDR3: CASSQARDLDGYTF; V: TRBV4-1; D: -; size: -; J: TRBJ1-2; length: 14
DNA: TGCGCCAGCAGCCAACATTCACAGGGCTCCGGGGAGCTGTTTTTT; CDR3: CASSQHSQGSGELFF; V: TRBV4-3; D: -; size: -; J: TRBJ2-2; length: 15
DNA: TGTGCCAGCAGTTTATCGTGGGGATCCTACGAGCAGTACTTC; CDR3: CASSLSWGSYEQYF; V: TRBV27; D: -; size: -; J: TRBJ2-7; length: 14
DNA: TGTGCCAGCAGTTACGGGCCAGGGAAAGCTTTCTTT; CDR3: CASSYGPGKAFF; V: TRBV6-5; D: -; size: once; J: TRBJ1-1; length: 12
DNA: TGTGCCAGTAGTCTGTCCCCCTACGAGCAGTACTTC; CDR3: CASSLSPYEQYF; V: TRBV19; D: -; size: -; J: TRBJ2-7; length: 12
DNA: TGTGCCAGTAGTCCTACCCGGGACAGGGTGAACACTGAAGCTTTCTTT; CDR3: CASSPTRDRVNTEAFF; V: TRBV19; D: TRBD1; size: -; J: TRBJ1-1; length: 16
DNA: TGTGCCACCAGTGACCCCCCTCCAGATACGCAGTATTTT; CDR3: CATSDPPPDTQYF; V: TRBV24-1; D: -; size: -; J: TRBJ2-3; length: 13
DNA: TGTGCCTGGAGTGGAAGGCCGCTGTATGGCTACACCTTC; CDR3: CAWSGRPLYGYTF; V: TRBV30; D: -; size: once; J: TRBJ1-2; length: 13
DNA: TGCGCCAGCAGCCAAGCCGTAGCGGGAGGAGCAGATACGCAGTATTTT; CDR3: CASSQAVAGGADTQYF; V: TRBV4-1; D: TRBD2; size: -; J: TRBJ2-3; length: 16
DNA: TGTGCCACCAGTGATCCTAATACCCACACCGGGGAGCTGTTTTTT; CDR3: CATSDPNTHTGELFF; V: TRBV24-1; D: -; size: -; J: TRBJ2-2; length: 15
DNA: TGTGCCAGCTGGACCTGGGACGCTAACTCGGGTGAGCAGTTCTTC; CDR3: CASWTWDANSGEQFF; V: TRBV12-3/TRBV12-4; D: -; size: -; J: TRBJ2-1; length: 15
DNA: TGTGCCAGTAGTATGGCTGCGGGAGTGAAAGAGACCCAGTACTTC; CDR3: CASSMAAGVKETQYF; V: TRBV19; D: TRBD2; size: -; J: TRBJ2-5; length: 15
DNA: TGCAGTGCGAGGACTGATGGGGGCGGGGAGCTGTTTTTT; CDR3: CSARTDGGGELFF; V: TRBV20-1; D: -; size: once; J: TRBJ2-2; length: 13
DNA: TGTGCCAGTAGTATAAGGGATCGGGATCAGCCCCAGCATTTT; CDR3: CASSIRDRDQPQHF; V: TRBV19; D: -; size: -; J: TRBJ1-5; length: 14
DNA: TGTGCCAGCGAGGATGGCAATCAGCCCCAGCATTTT; CDR3: CASEDGNQPQHF; V: TRBV2; D: -; size: -; J: TRBJ1-5; length: 12
DNA: TGCAGCGTTTTAGTGGTATCGAACACCGGGGAGCTGTTTTTT; CDR3: CSVLVVSNTGELFF; V: TRBV29-1; D: -; size: once; J: TRBJ2-2; length: 14
DNA: TGCGCCAGCAGCCAAGTAGGAGGGACCACTGAAGCTTTCTTT; CDR3: CASSQVGGTTEAFF; V: TRBV4-1; D: -; size: once; J: TRBJ1-1; length: 14
DNA: TGTGCCAGCAGAGGTGATAGCGAAACAGACCAAGAGACCCAGTACTTC; CDR3: CASRGDSETDQETQYF; V: TRBV6-1; D: -; size: -; J: TRBJ2-5; length: 16
DNA: TGTGCCAGCAGCCAAGATCAGGTCGGGTACAATGAGCAGTTCTTC; CDR3: CASSQDQVGYNEQFF; V: TRBV3-1; D: -; size: once; J: TRBJ2-1; length: 15
DNA: TGTGCCAGTAGTCTAACAGGGAGTGGGACTGAAGCTTTCTTT; CDR3: CASSLTGSGTEAFF; V: TRBV19; D: -; size: -; J: TRBJ1-1; length: 14
DNA: TGCGCCAGCAGCTGGGGGCAGCGGGAAAACACCGGGGAGCTGTTTTTT; CDR3: CASSWGQRENTGELFF; V: TRBV5-1; D: -; size: -; J: TRBJ2-2; length: 16
DNA: TGTGCCAGCAACCCGACCGGGACGGTCTATGGCTACACCTTC; CDR3: CASNPTGTVYGYTF; V: TRBV6-2/TRBV6-3; D: -; size: -; J: TRBJ1-2; length: 14
DNA: TGTGCCAGCAGCCCCGGGGAGGCCACCGAGCAGTACTTC; CDR3: CASSPGEATEQYF; V: TRBV9; D: -; size: -; J: TRBJ2-7; length: 13